Below are 5 T cell receptor beta chains sequenced from a single sample in a study of T cell responses to AZD1222 COVID-19 vaccine. TCRdb keeps only in-frame clones here, not all; method: immunoSEQ multiplex PCR. The sample shows around 110,000 clones, around 89% of them seen only once. The sequencing here drew on peripheral blood, taken on day 0 of AZD1222 vaccination. These receptors were taken from an adult in good health.

This clone has only one observation. The V call is TRBV7-2, the J call TRBJ2-5; the D gene is possibly TRBD2 (6 bases). V lost 1 base to trimming and J lost 4 bases, with 7 bases between them. The germline V gene encodes CDR1 SGHTA and CDR2 FQGNSA. The CDR3 runs to 13 residues. CDR3 protein: CASSLVGGETQYF. CDR3 DNA sequence: TGTGCCAGCAGCTTAGTGGGGGGAGAGACCCAGTACTTC. Full variable domain (outside the CDR3, taken from reference TRBV7-2 and TRBJ2-5): GAGVSQSPSNKVTEKGKDVELRCDPISGHTALYWYRQSLGQGLEFLIYFQGNSAPDKSGLPSDRFSAERTGGSVSTLTIQRTQQEDSAVYLCASSLVGGETQYFGPGTRLLVL.

The chain employs TRBV9 and TRBJ2-3; the match to TRBD1 covers 7 bases. The length of the CDR3 is 14 residues. The V and J ends lost 2 bases and 1 base, in that order; junction bases with no gene match: 1. Germline CDR1 and CDR2: SGDLS and YYNGEE. CDR3 bases: TGTGCCAGCAGCGTCGACAGGGGCACAGATACGCAGTATTTT. Residues: CASSVDRGTDTQYF.

V is TRBV2 and J is TRBJ1-3; D unresolved. Trimming removed 6 bases from V and 3 bases from J, with 12 bases in between. The CDR3 extends over 14 amino acids. Germline lookup yields CDR1 SNHLY and CDR2 FYNNEI. Here the CDR3 reads CASSPADGGNTIYF. CDR3 nucleotides: TGTGCCAGCAGCCCTGCAGACGGTGGAAACACCATATATTTT.

The V and J genes are TRBV5-1 and TRBJ2-1; the match to TRBD2 covers 10 bases. Germline V lookup: CDR1 SGHRS, CDR2 YFSETQ. Germline trimming cut 0 bases from V and 2 bases from J; bases unmatched to any gene: 5. This CDR3 region has 17 residues. CDR3 loop: CASSLVGLAGAYNEQFF. The CDR3 nucleotides are TGCGCCAGCAGCTTGGTCGGTCTAGCGGGAGCCTACAATGAGCAGTTCTTC.

The J gene is TRBJ2-5, the V gene TRBV10-3; 9 bases map to TRBD2. The CDR3 runs to 15 residues. The germline CDR1 and CDR2 sequences are ENHRY and SYGVKD. V trimming: 4 bases; J trimming: 6 bases; junction bases outside the gene matches: 9. This CDR3 reads CAISGPAGGPKTQYF. As DNA, the CDR3 is TGTGCCATCAGTGGTCCGGCGGGGGGGCCAAAGACCCAGTACTTC.